The present T cell receptor (beta chain) was sequenced within a study of T cells in Graves' hyperthyroidism and ophthalmopathy. This clonotype was counted ten times or more. Its antigen remains unknown. Study-level findings and limits: The model identified upcoming ophthalmopathy a median 6.5 months ahead of onset.

The CDR3 sequence is 16 residues long. The ends were cut back, 0 bases at V and 4 bases at J, with 15 bases in the middle. Amplified regions were TCR beta CDR3 sequences from RNA transcripts. Primed by the HTBI set, a first-round RT-PCR was run on the TCR CDR3. TCRdb reprocessed the multiplex PCR reads via MiXCR and lists one record per CDR3 protein. The sample records around 600,000 distinct CDR3 sequences, more than 13% being singletons. This TCR was recovered from a woman between 18 and 29 years old with Graves' ophthalmopathy. Sequenced sample: blood. This chain links TRBV12-3 or TRBV12-4 with TRBJ1-1, with D possibly TRBD1 on 5 matching bases. The CDR3 loop reads CASSLARGGEGTEAFF. CDR3 nucleotides: TGTGCCAGCAGTTTAGCGCGGGGCGGCGAAGGCACTGAAGCTTTCTTT.